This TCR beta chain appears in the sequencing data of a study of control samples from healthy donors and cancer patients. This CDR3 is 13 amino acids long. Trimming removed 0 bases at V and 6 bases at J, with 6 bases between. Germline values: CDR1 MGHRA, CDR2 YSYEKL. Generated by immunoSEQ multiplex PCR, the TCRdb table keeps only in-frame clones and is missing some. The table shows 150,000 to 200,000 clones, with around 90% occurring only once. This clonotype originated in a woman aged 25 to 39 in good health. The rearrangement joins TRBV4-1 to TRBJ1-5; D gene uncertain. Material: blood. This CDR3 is CASSQDSGQPQHF. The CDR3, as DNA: TGCGCCAGCAGCCAAGATTCGGGTCAGCCCCAGCATTTT.